The clone carrying this T cell receptor beta chain appeared many times. The sample is drawn from a study of T-cell reconstitution after alpha-beta-depleted transplantation in children. Trimming cost V 0 bases and J 1 base, with 7 bases left between them. This CDR3 has 15 residues. CDR1 is SGDLS, CDR2 YYNGEE, per germline. Preparing the TCRbeta library involved the use of unique molecular identifiers. TCRdb fed the PCR reads into MiXCR, producing one record per CDR3 protein. Of 200,000 to 300,000 distinct CDR3 sequences detected, approximately 12% appear once; the ten largest clones hold about 2.4%. The V and J genes are TRBV9 and TRBJ2-2, with D hard to call. This receptor was taken from a human donor who donated a stem cell graft to a child with acute lymphoblastic leukemia. The specimen was PBMCs from the stem cell graft donor, collected from the stem cell graft. The CDR3 DNA sequence: TGTGCCAGCAGCGTAGAATGGGGGAACACCGGGGAGCTGTTTTTT. It is translated as CASSVEWGNTGELFF. The complete variable domain, with remaining parts taken from reference TRBV9 and TRBJ2-2, reads DSGVTQTPKHLITATGQRVTLRCSPRSGDLSVYWYQQSLDQGLQFLIQYYNGEERAKGNILERFSAQQFPDLHSELNLSSLELGDSALYFCASSVEWGNTGELFFGEGSRLTVL.